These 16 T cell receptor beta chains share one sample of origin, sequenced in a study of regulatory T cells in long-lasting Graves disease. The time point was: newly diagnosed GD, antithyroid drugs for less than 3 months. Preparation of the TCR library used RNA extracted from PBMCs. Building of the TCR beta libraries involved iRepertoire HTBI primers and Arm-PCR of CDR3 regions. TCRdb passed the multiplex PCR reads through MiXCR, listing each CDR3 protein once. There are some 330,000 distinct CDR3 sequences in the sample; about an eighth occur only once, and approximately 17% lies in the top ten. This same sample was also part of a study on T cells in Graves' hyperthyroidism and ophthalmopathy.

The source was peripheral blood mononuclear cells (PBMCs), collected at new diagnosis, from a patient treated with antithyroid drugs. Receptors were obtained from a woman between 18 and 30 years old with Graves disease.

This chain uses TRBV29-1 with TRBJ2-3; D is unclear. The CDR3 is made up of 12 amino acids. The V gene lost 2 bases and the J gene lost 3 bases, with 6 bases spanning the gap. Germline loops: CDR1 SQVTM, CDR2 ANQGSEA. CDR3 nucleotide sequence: TGCAGCGTTGAATCCGGAACAGATACGCAGTATTTT. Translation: CSVESGTDTQYF.

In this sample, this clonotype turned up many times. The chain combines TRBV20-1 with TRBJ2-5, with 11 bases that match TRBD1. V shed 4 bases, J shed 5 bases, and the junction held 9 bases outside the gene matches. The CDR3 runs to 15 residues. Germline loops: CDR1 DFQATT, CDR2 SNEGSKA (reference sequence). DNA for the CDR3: TGCAGTGCTACCAGGACAGGGGGCCCCCGTGAGACCCAGTACTTC. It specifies CSATRTGGPRETQYF.

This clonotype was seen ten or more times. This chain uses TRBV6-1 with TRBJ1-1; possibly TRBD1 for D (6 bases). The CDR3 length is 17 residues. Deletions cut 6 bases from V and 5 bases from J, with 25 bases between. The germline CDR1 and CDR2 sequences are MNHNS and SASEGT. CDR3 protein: CASSRITARGEGTEAFF. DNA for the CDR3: TGTGCCAGCAGCCGTATCACGGCCAGGGGTGAGGGGACTGAAGCTTTCTTT.

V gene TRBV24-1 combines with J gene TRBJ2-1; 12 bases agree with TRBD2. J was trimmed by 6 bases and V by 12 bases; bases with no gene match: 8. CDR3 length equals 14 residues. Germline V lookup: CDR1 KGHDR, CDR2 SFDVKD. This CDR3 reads CAAPTSGSPNEQFF. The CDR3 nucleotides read TGTGCCGCCCCGACTAGCGGGAGCCCCAATGAGCAGTTCTTC.

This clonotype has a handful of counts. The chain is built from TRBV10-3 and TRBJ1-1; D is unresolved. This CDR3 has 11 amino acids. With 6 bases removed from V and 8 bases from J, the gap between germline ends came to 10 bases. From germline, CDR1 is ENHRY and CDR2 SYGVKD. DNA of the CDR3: TGTGCCATCAGGGGGAGTCAAGAAGCTTTCTTT. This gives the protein CAIRGSQEAFF.

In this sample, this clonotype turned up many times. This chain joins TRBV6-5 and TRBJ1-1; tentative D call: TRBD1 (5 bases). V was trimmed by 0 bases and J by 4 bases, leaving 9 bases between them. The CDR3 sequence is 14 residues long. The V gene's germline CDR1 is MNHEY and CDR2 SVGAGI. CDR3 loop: CASSYSQGGTEAFF. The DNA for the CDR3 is TGTGCCAGCAGTTACTCCCAGGGTGGCACTGAAGCTTTCTTT.

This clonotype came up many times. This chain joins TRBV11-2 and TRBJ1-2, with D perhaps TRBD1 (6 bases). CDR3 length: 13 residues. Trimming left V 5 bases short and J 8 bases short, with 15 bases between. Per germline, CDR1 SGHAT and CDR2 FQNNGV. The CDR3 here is CASSLGGAPGYTF. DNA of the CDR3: TGTGCCAGCAGCCTGGGGGGGGCGCCCGGCTACACCTTC.

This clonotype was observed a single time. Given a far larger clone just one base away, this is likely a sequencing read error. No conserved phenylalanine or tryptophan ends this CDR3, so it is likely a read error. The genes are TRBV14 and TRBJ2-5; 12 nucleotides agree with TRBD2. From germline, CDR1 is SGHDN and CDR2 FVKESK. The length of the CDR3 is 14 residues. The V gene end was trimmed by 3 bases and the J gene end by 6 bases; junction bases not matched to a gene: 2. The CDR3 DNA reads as TGTGCCAGCAGCCAGGGGACTAGCGGGCAGACCCAGTACCTC. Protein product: CASSQGTSGQTQYL.

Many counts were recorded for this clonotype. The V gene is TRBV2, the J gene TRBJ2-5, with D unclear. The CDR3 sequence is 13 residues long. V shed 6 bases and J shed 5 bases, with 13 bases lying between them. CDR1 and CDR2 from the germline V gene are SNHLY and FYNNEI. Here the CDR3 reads CASRGGPRETQYF. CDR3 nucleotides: TGTGCCAGCAGGGGCGGCCCGAGGGAGACCCAGTACTTC.

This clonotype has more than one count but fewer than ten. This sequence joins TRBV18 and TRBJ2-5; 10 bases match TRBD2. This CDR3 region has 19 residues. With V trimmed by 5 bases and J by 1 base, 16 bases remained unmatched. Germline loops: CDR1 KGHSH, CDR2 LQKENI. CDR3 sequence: CASSTTTLIAGGFQETQYF. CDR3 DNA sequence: TGTGCCAGCTCAACCACAACCCTAATAGCGGGAGGTTTCCAAGAGACCCAGTACTTC.

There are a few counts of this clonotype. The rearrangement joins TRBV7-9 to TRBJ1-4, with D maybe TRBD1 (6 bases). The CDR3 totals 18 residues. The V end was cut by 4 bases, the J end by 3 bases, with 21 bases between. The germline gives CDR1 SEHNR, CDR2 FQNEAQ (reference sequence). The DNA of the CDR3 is TGTGCCAGCAGCTGGGGGAGCCAGGGGTTTGCGGCTAATGAAAAACTGTTTTTT. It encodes CASSWGSQGFAANEKLFF.

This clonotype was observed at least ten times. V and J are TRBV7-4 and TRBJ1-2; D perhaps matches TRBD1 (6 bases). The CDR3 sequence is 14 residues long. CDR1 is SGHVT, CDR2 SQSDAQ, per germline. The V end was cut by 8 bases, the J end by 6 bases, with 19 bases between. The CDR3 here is CASCPFRGPDGYTF. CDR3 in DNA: TGTGCCAGCTGCCCGTTCCGGGGGCCGGATGGCTACACCTTC.

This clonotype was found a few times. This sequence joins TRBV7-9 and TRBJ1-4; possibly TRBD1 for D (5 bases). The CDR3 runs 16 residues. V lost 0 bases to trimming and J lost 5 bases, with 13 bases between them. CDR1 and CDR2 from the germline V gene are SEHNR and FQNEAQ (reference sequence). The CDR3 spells CASSLAQRGPNEKLFF. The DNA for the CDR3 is TGTGCCAGCAGCTTAGCGCAAAGGGGCCCCAATGAAAAACTGTTTTTT.

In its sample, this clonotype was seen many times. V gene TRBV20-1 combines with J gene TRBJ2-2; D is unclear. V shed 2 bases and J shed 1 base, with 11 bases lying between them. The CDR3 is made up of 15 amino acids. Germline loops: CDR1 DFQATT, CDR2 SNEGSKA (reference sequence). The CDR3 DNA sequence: TGCAGTGCTAGACCCCTCTTGCTGAACACCGGGGAGCTGTTTTTT. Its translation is CSARPLLLNTGELFF.

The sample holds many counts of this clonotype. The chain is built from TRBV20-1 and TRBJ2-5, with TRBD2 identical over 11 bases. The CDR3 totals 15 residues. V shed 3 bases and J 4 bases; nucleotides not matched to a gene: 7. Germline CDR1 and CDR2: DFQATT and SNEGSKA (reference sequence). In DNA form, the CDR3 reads TGCAGTGCTAGTGACGCTAGCGGGGGGATAGAGACCCAGTACTTC. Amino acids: CSASDASGGIETQYF.

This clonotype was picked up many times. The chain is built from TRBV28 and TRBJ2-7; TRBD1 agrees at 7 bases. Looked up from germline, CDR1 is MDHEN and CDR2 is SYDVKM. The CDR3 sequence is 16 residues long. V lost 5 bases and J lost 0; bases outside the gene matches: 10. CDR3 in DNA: TGTGCCAGCAGTCCCTCCGGGACAGAAGTCTCCTACGAGCAGTACGTC. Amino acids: CASSPSGTEVSYEQYV.